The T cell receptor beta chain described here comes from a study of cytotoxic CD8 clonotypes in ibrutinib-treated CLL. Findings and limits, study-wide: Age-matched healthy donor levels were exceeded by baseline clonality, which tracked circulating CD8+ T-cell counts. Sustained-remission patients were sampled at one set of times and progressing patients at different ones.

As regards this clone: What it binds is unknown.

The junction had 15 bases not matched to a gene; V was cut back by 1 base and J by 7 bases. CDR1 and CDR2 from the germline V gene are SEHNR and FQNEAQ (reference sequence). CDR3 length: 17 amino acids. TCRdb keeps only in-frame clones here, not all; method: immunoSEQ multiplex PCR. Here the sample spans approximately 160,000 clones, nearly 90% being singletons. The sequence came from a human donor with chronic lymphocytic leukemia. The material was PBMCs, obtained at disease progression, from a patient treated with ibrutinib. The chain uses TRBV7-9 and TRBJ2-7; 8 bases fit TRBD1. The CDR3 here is CASSLGPGGALIREQYF. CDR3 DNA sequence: TGTGCCAGCAGCTTAGGGCCAGGGGGCGCATTGATTCGAGAGCAGTACTTC.